The subject of this entry is one T cell receptor beta chain. Its antigen remains unknown. Several immunoSEQ 96-well plates shared each subset's DNA, each plate a replicate. Each replicate PCR on the sorted subsets used 200 ng DNA (around 30,000 T cell genomes). This table comes from immunoSEQ multiplex PCR, and its TCRdb copy is limited to in-frame clones, with some not included. Found here are around 1,900,000 clones, 90% to 95% of them singletons; the top ten hold about 1.6%. These data come from a study of shared clonotypes between healthy human individuals. Positive CCR7 selection of CD45RO-negative cells yielded the naive CD8 cells, and terminally differentiated effector memory CD45RA+ cells were excluded. V lost 6 bases, J lost 4 bases, and 15 bases lay in between. Germline assignment: CDR1 MNHEY and CDR2 SMNVEV (reference sequence). CDR3 length: 14 residues. The study, taken as a whole, reports: In general, naive subsets displayed greater estimated richness than memory subsets did.

The origin of this receptor is a man younger than 30 in good health. Some clones in this sample may be carry-over from other donors' samples. The rearrangement links TRBV27 to TRBJ1-2; D not certain. The sequencing sample was made of naive CD8+ T cells from PBMCs. The CDR3 region has the DNA TGTGCCAGCAGCCAAGATATTAATGGCTATGGCTACACCTTC. This gives the protein CASSQDINGYGYTF.